The T cell receptor (beta chain) under discussion was sequenced for a study of blood T cell repertoires in COVID-19 (dated by TCRdb to about 2020). Notes on the research overall: Collaborator samples came from the United States, Italy and Spain and covered acute and convalescent phases of COVID-19. The prospective study material was composed of cDNA or gDNA derived from T cells, B-cell-depleted T cells, or PBMCs. Subjects who had been exposed to COVID-19, were actively infected with it, or had recovered from it provided the deeply sampled blood TCRbeta repertoires that made up the dataset. The repertoires were made available in a free public database intended to serve as a resource for research on the immune response to SARS-CoV-2. Samples came from the ongoing ImmuneRACE study (first 160 participants) plus 1,254 subjects from 6 global collaborators. The sample metadata nearly always contained a de-identified subject ID, COVID-19 status, age in years and sex. Where available, HLA class I and class II types were obtained from metadata supplied by the sample provider rather than from assay-based typing. What the study reported, not specific to this receptor: How much clinical and demographic metadata was included differed by source and by participant, and the metadata was provided uncurated.

CDR3 length: 15 amino acids, cysteine to phenylalanine. The DNA shown is the 45-base CDR3, in frame from base 1. A distance of 9 bases separates the germline ends of V and J, which lose 1 base and 2 bases respectively. The germline V gene (reference sequence) gives CDR1 as MNHEY and CDR2 as SMNVEV. The collaborating institutions used their own protocols to collect whole blood in K2EDTA tubes. For TCRbeta analysis, collaborator samples were shipped as frozen whole blood, as isolated PBMCs, or as DNA extracted from either sample type. TCRbeta CDR3 regions were amplified from genomic DNA using the immunoSEQ Assay, a bias-controlled multiplex PCR. The paper's data handling went like this. The number of nucleated cells in each sample was estimated by amplification of reference gene primers within the assay. To quantify the absolute abundance of each unique TCRbeta CDR3 rearrangement, sequence reads were collapsed and filtered. For each sample, productive Simpson clonality was calculated as the square root of Simpson's diversity index across productive rearrangements. The immuneACCESS repertoire file appears here via TCRdb, limited to in-frame rearrangements. These files lack a portion of the clones; in checked studies, under half of the deficit traces to unresolved V genes, and the cause of the others is not known. Clone size and V and J calls were adopted from that table, with D and trimming inferred from the DNA. The sample table records roughly 42,000 clones; roughly 87% of these occur just once. The top ten hold more than 5% of the sample.

Details on this clone: No antigen is known for it. Base qualities are not recorded, but no much larger clone differs from it by a single base.

The rearrangement joined TRBV27 to TRBJ2-1, with the D gene too uncertain to name. This receptor was identified in a human donor in a cohort sampled during active COVID-19. The sequenced sample was peripheral blood. The CDR3 region has the sequence CASSLFIETYNEQFF. The DNA sequence is given as TGTGCCAGCAGTTTATTCATCGAGACCTACAATGAGCAGTTCTTC.